This TCR beta chain originates from a study of T cell clonotyping in hematopoietic cell transplantation. Notes on the study in general: Recipient TCR diversity dropped after transplant; expanded clonotypes rose from day 30 to 180. Few recipient clonotypes overlapped donors; over 97% were de novo at given depth. Cells were unsorted, so CD4 and CD8 contributions were not separated.

Time point reported: recipient sample about 28 days before transplant, after cytoreduction. Recipients were bled about 28 days pretransplant and at posttransplant days 30, 100, 180. This CDR3 has 11 amino acids. Deletions cut 4 bases from V and 6 bases from J, with 10 bases between. CDR1 is SQVTM and CDR2 is ANQGSEA in the germline V gene. Only in-frame clones appear in the TCRdb table, and some are missing; sequencing was by immunoSEQ multiplex PCR. The sample holds just under 7,500 clones; around nine tenths are singletons and the top ten take around 7.1%. As regards this clone: No antigen is known for it.

Sequencing was performed on peripheral blood mononuclear cells, taken before stem cell transplant. The chain joins TRBV29-1 to TRBJ2-7; perhaps D is TRBD1 or TRBD2 (5 bases each). This sequence was found in a man aged 55 to 70 with acute myeloid leukemia. Some clones in this sample may be carry-over from other donors' samples. The CDR3: CSVGGTREQYF. CDR3 bases: TGCAGCGTTGGGGGGACCCGCGAGCAGTACTTC.